The 3 T cell receptor beta chains given below trace back to one sample, sequenced in a study of identical twins. TCRdb ran MiXCR on the 5' RACE reads and lists one entry per CDR3 protein. The repertoire has a few hundred thousand distinct CDR3 sequences, approximately 15% of them found once; the top ten carry around 0.98%. These data are also associated with another study on yellow fever vaccine responses in identical twins.

Sequenced sample: CD4+ T cells sorted from blood. The receptors were sampled from a woman aged 18-29 years in good health.

This clonotype was observed at least ten times. V usage is TRBV20-1 and J usage is TRBJ2-7; D might be TRBD1 (6 bases). Trimming left V 6 bases short and J 1 base short, with 19 bases between. The CDR3 is made up of 15 amino acids. Germline CDR1 is DFQATT and CDR2 is SNEGSKA (reference sequence). The CDR3 DNA is TGCAGTGCCCTAAGCAGGACAGCCAATTCCTACGAGCAGTACTTC. Its translation is CSALSRTANSYEQYF.

In this sample, this clonotype turned up a few times. This chain connects TRBV5-1 to TRBJ2-1, with D possibly matching TRBD2 (6 bases). This CDR3 region has 16 residues. V lost 0 bases and J 4 bases, leaving 14 bases between the germline ends. The V gene's germline CDR1 is SGHRS and CDR2 YFSETQ. The CDR3: CASSLVRGSVYNEQFF. The CDR3, as DNA: TGCGCCAGCAGCTTGGTGCGGGGCTCGGTGTACAATGAGCAGTTCTTC.

The chain combines TRBV3-1 with TRBJ2-5; D may be TRBD1 (6 bases). With 6 bases removed from V and 7 bases from J, the gap between germline ends came to 18 bases. The CDR3 length is 14 residues. CDR1 and CDR2 from the germline V gene are LGHDT and YNNKEL (reference sequence). For the CDR3, the DNA is TGTGCCAGCAGGCTAGGACAGTTCGGGTGGACCCAGTACTTC. Its translation is CASRLGQFGWTQYF.